Below are 9 T cell receptor beta chains sequenced from a single sample in a study of vaccination and CD4 T cells after COVID-19. Their antigens remain unidentified. Cultured CD4+ T-cell DNA underwent Oncomine TCR Beta short-read sequencing. MiXCR, run by TCRdb on the PCR reads, gives a single entry per CDR3 protein. The table includes around 15,000 distinct CDR3 sequences, about 35% detected once. Sample treatment: approximately nine-day PBMC culture with coronavirus spike peptide pools or control peptides (ViraFEST assay). What was sequenced was cultured CD4+ T cells from blood. The receptors shown here come from a human donor with COVID-19.

V is TRBV19 and J is TRBJ2-7; 8 positions match TRBD1. The junction had 6 bases not matched to a gene; V was cut back by 6 bases and J by 2 bases. The CDR3 totals 14 residues. Germline loops: CDR1 LNHDA, CDR2 SQIVND (reference sequence). The CDR3 loop is CASSRDRTAYEQYF. The CDR3 DNA is TGTGCCAGTAGCAGGGACAGGACCGCCTACGAGCAGTACTTC.

This rearrangement joins TRBV7-2 to TRBJ2-7; TRBD2 matches at 8 bases. This CDR3 is built from 17 residues. Germline CDR1 SGHTA, CDR2 FQGNSA. V dropped 0 bases and J dropped 2; count of bases not matched to a gene: 9. DNA of the CDR3: TGTGCCAGCAGCTTAGCGGTGCAGCGGGGGAGCACCTACGAGCAGTACTTC. It translates to CASSLAVQRGSTYEQYF. Complete variable domain (other parts from reference TRBV7-2 and TRBJ2-7): GAGVSQSPSNKVTEKGKDVELRCDPISGHTALYWYRQSLGQGLEFLIYFQGNSAPDKSGLPSDRFSAERTGGSVSTLTIQRTQQEDSAVYLCASSLAVQRGSTYEQYFGPGTRLTVT.

V gene TRBV7-2 combines with J gene TRBJ2-5, with 9 positions matching TRBD1. The V gene end was trimmed by 0 bases and the J gene end by 9 bases; junction bases not matched to a gene: 8. The CDR3 is 15 residues long. The germline V gene encodes CDR1 SGHTA and CDR2 FQGNSA. The CDR3 DNA follows: TGTGCCAGCAGCTTAGCGAGGACAGGGGTTAGACCCCAGTACTTC. This gives the protein CASSLARTGVRPQYF.

V is TRBV19 and J is TRBJ1-5, with 7 bases aligning to TRBD1. J was trimmed by 0 bases and V by 4 bases; bases with no gene match: 18. This CDR3 spans 20 amino acids. In germline, CDR1 is LNHDA, CDR2 SQIVND (reference sequence). The CDR3 protein is CASSSGPPRGGSRSNQPQHF. CDR3 bases: TGTGCCAGTAGTAGTGGGCCCCCCAGGGGGGGGTCTCGTAGCAATCAGCCCCAGCATTTT.

The chain has TRBV7-6 and TRBJ2-5, with 8 nucleotides matching TRBD2. Germline loops: CDR1 SGHVS, CDR2 FNYEAQ. The CDR3 has 16 amino acids. V lost 5 bases to trimming and J lost 1 base; unmatched junction nucleotides: 9. The CDR3 DNA follows: TGTGCCAGCAGCACCATAGCGGGGCGGGTCCAAGAGACCCAGTACTTC. Residues: CASSTIAGRVQETQYF. Variable domain in full (rest from reference TRBV7-6 and TRBJ2-5): GAGVSQSPRYKVTKRGQDVALRCDPISGHVSLYWYRQALGQGPEFLTYFNYEAQQDKSGLPNDRFSAERPEGSISTLTIQRTEQRDSAMYRCASSTIAGRVQETQYFGPGTRLLVL.

This clonotype was observed a few times. The gene calls are TRBV20-1 and TRBJ1-2; D is unresolved. V dropped 2 bases and J dropped 4 bases, with 11 bases sitting between them. The germline CDR1 and CDR2 sequences are DFQATT and SNEGSKA (reference sequence). This CDR3 region has 13 residues. The CDR3 DNA sequence: TGCAGTGCTAGACGAGACGGGAGCTATGGCTACACCTTC. Translating gives CSARRDGSYGYTF.

This clonotype has just a few counts. The J gene is TRBJ1-6, the V gene TRBV6-5; 12 positions agree with TRBD1. This CDR3 comprises 16 residues. Germline CDR1 MNHEY, CDR2 SVGAGI. The ends lost 2 bases at V and 10 bases at J; junction bases unmatched: 6. The CDR3 DNA reads TGTGCCAGCAGTTACGGGGACAGGGGGCCTCTCTCACCCCTCCACTTT. Protein sequence: CASSYGDRGPLSPLHF.

This clonotype appeared a few times. The rearrangement uses TRBV15 and TRBJ1-5; no firm D call. The CDR3 sequence is 14 residues long. V lost 7 bases and J lost 2, with 12 bases in between. Germline V CDR1 and CDR2: LNHNV, YYDKDF (reference sequence). The CDR3: CATTQSRGNQPQHF. The CDR3 DNA reads as TGTGCCACCACCCAATCCCGGGGCAATCAGCCCCAGCATTTT.

The V call is TRBV20-1, the J call TRBJ1-1; D is undetermined. The CDR3 has 8 residues. V lost 6 bases and J 6 bases, leaving 2 bases between the germline ends. Germline values: CDR1 DFQATT, CDR2 SNEGSKA (reference sequence). The CDR3, as DNA: TGCAGTGCACCTGAAGCTTTCTTT. Protein sequence: CSAPEAFF.